Sequencing of this TCR beta chain was carried out in a study of shared clonotypes between healthy human individuals. The protocol was immunoSEQ multiplex PCR, while the TCRdb copy is restricted to in-frame clones and leaves out a portion. The data show 300,000 to 400,000 clones, around nine tenths seen once. This CDR3 region has 15 residues. Germline assignment: CDR1 SGHDT and CDR2 YYEEEE. V trimming: 0 bases; J trimming: 4 bases; junction bases outside the gene matches: 3. Material: memory CD8+ T cells sorted from blood. As for subset: CD45RO+ cells pooled with CCR7-negative TemRA cells. The TCR sequence derives from a man aged 18 to 29 in good health. This chain connects TRBV5-6 to TRBJ2-1; 8 nucleotides match TRBD2. The CDR3 DNA reads as TGTGCCAGCAGCTTGGGACTAGCGAGTTACAATGAGCAGTTCTTC. It codes for CASSLGLASYNEQFF.